A selection of T cell receptor beta chains follows, all from one sample in a study of persistence of HIV-infected CD4 T cells. TCRdb's table, derived via immunoSEQ multiplex PCR, lists solely in-frame clones and lacks some. The sample yields 40,000 to 60,000 clones, 85% to 90% seen once. No antigen has been identified for these receptors. The material was CD4+ T cells sorted from PBMCs after approximately 18-hour stimulation, obtained from a patient who received antiretroviral therapy. The receptors were sampled from an adult woman with HIV who was CMV-seropositive. Both conserved end residues are part of each CDR3. D genes are given only for firm matches. Clone size, where shown, is once, few, many, or a class for clones that have expanded.

D gene	V gene	clone size	J gene	CDR3 DNA	CDR3 protein
-	TRBV5-1	-	TRBJ1-1	TGCGCCAGCAGCTTCAAGGTGAACACTGAAGCTTTCTTT	CASSFKVNTEAFF
-	TRBV7-6	few	TRBJ2-7	TGTGCCAGCAGCTTAGCGGGGATTCAGAACGAGCAGTACTTC	CASSLAGIQNEQYF
-	TRBV27	-	TRBJ2-6	TGTGCCAGCAGTGCCCGACAGGCGGGGACGGGGGCCAACGTCCTGACTTTC	CASSARQAGTGANVLTF
TRBD2	TRBV14	once	TRBJ2-1	TGTGCCAGCAGCCAAGCGGGCGGGAGGAGGCGCAATGAGCAGTTCTTC	CASSQAGGRRRNEQFF
-	TRBV5-5	-	TRBJ1-1	TGTGCCAGCAGCCCTCCGGGGGGGTACACTGAAGCTTTCTTT	CASSPPGGYTEAFF
TRBD1	TRBV5-1	few	TRBJ1-1	TGCGCCAGCAGCTTGGCCGTGACAGGGACTGAAGCTTTCTTT	CASSLAVTGTEAFF
TRBD1	TRBV11-3	once	TRBJ1-2	TGTGCCAGCAGCCCAGTCGCCCTTAGCGGCAGGGGGGTTGGTGGCTACACCTTC	CASSPVALSGRGVGGYTF
-	TRBV7-3	-	TRBJ1-1	TGTGCCAGCAGCTTAAAGGCAGACACTGAAGCTTTCTTT	CASSLKADTEAFF
-	TRBV5-6	-	TRBJ2-7	TGTGCCAGCAGCTTAACGGGACCCCGGAGCTACGAGCAGTACTTC	CASSLTGPRSYEQYF
-	TRBV9	-	TRBJ1-1	TGTGCCAGCAGCGTGCGAGGGACCTTGAACACTGAAGCTTTCTTT	CASSVRGTLNTEAFF
-	TRBV3-1/TRBV3-2	few	TRBJ1-1	TGTGCCAGCAGCCAAGATCCCCGAGTCTCTGAAGCTTTCTTT	CASSQDPRVSEAFF
-	TRBV12-3/TRBV12-4	few	TRBJ2-3	TGTGCCAGCACGCGGGGAGATACGCAGTATTTT	CASTRGDTQYF
TRBD1	TRBV5-1	-	TRBJ2-1	TGCGCCAGCAGAAGCACCCCAGGGGGCAATGAGCAGTTCTTC	CASRSTPGGNEQFF
-	TRBV9	-	TRBJ1-1	TGTGCCAGCAGCGTAGGCCAGAGGAACACTGAAGCTTTCTTT	CASSVGQRNTEAFF
TRBD2	TRBV5-6	-	TRBJ2-3	TGTGCCAGCAGCCCGGACCTAGCGGGGGGGTTTACGCAGTATTTT	CASSPDLAGGFTQYF